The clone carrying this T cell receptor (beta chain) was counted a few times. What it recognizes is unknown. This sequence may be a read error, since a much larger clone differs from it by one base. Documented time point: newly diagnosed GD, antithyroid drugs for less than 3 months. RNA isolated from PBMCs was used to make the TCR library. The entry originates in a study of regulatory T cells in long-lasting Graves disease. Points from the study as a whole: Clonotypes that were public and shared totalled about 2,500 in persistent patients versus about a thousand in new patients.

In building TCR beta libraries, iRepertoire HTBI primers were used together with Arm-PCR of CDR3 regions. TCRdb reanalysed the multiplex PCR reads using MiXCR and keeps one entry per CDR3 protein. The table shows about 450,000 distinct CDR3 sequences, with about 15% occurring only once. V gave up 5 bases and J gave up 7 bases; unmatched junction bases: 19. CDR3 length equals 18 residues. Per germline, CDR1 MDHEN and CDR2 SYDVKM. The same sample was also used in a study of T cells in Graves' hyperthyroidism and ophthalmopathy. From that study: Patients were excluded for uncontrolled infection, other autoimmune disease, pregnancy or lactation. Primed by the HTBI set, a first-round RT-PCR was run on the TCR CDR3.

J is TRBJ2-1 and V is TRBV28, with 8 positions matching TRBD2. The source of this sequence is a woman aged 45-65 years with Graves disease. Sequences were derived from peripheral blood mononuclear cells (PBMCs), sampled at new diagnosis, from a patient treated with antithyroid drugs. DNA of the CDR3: TGTGCCAGCAGTACCCGTCTGGGGAACGGGAGGGCCGAGAATGAGCAGTTCTTC. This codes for CASSTRLGNGRAENEQFF. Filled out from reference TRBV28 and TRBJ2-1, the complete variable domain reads DVKVTQSSRYLVKRTGEKVFLECVQDMDHENMFWYRQDPGLGLRLIYFSYDVKMKEKGDIPEGYSVSREKKERFSLILESASTNQTSMYLCASSTRLGNGRAENEQFFGPGTRLTVL.